This is a list of T cell receptor beta chains from one sample in a study of T cell responses to AZD1222 COVID-19 vaccine. Method: immunoSEQ multiplex PCR; TCRdb's copy keeps in-frame clones and lacks some. The repertoire holds roughly 100,000 clones, with about 88% as singletons. The sequencing used peripheral blood, collected 28 days after the second AZD1222 dose. These receptors were taken from an adult who received the AZD1222 COVID-19 vaccine. Each CDR3 is given with its conserved first and last residue. The D gene is left open where the match is weak. Size values are once, few and many counts, or a class for expanded clones, and some rows have none.

d_call,clone_size,cdr3_length,v_call,cdr3_aa
TRBD2,-,17,TRBV5-1,CASRIPRGAGDGETQYF
TRBD2,once,14,TRBV28,CASSLSGRVNEQFF
-,few,15,TRBV12-5,CASAPDSSSYNEQFF
-,-,18,TRBV19,CASSIGSGRLEGDNEQFF
-,-,14,TRBV30,CAWRGIAQRSQAFF
-,-,13,TRBV10-2,CASRVRESHEQYF
-,-,14,TRBV5-1,CASSTQGPGNTIYF
-,-,13,TRBV5-1,CASSLVLAYEQYF
-,-,13,TRBV3-1/TRBV3-2,CASSQDSAYGYTF
-,-,17,TRBV28,CASSSARGDIGINEQFF
-,-,14,TRBV7-2,CASSLGRGNQPQHF
-,-,12,TRBV7-2,CASSSGPGEQYF
-,-,13,TRBV19,CASKAAMNTEAFF
-,-,11,TRBV30,CAWSLGDEQFF
-,-,11,TRBV19,CASSIGVEQFF
-,-,18,TRBV21-1,CASSRPGPVLRNTGELFF
-,-,15,TRBV7-2,CASSRDSGPGGEQYF
TRBD1,-,16,TRBV3-1/TRBV3-2,CASSPQDRVINYGYTF
TRBD1,-,15,TRBV28,CASSSGDRDNNEQFF
TRBD1,-,15,TRBV30,CAWSPGTGYWQPQHF
TRBD2,few,15,TRBV5-4,CASSRTSGDTNEQYF
TRBD2,-,14,TRBV11-2,CASSFQRDYNEQFF
TRBD1,-,16,TRBV6-6,CASSSGTGVLVNTIYF
-,-,14,TRBV10-2,CASLPGHFNQPQHF
-,-,13,TRBV10-3,CAISRPPGNEQYF
-,-,12,TRBV28,CASSEIDGYVHF
-,-,13,TRBV28,CASSFGGTGELFF
-,once,14,TRBV5-1,CASSLERAQTEAFF
TRBD1,-,14,TRBV27,CASRPGQATYEQYF
TRBD1,-,18,TRBV27,CASSAGTGPYSSYNEQFF
-,-,12,TRBV2,CASSHDSYEQYF
-,-,17,TRBV4-3,CASSRVIQQGVGTEAFF
-,-,12,TRBV10-3,CAISLGNTEAFF
-,-,16,TRBV6-1,CASSDRDTLTNEKLFF
-,-,15,TRBV19,CASSIAAGVNTEAFF
-,-,14,TRBV6-5,CASKEGPGGRREYF
TRBD1,-,13,TRBV7-2,CASSGDREETQYF
TRBD2,-,12,TRBV2,CASNSGSNEQFF
TRBD2,-,19,TRBV5-1,CASSLVPGTSGSSYNEQFF
-,once,13,TRBV10-2,CASSERSVTEAFF
-,-,14,TRBV6-5,CASSYDGAKNIQYF
-,-,15,TRBV19,CASSPGVRVDSPLHF
-,few,14,TRBV7-9,CASSLTGAGTEAFF
-,-,11,TRBV20-1,CSARNSHEAFF